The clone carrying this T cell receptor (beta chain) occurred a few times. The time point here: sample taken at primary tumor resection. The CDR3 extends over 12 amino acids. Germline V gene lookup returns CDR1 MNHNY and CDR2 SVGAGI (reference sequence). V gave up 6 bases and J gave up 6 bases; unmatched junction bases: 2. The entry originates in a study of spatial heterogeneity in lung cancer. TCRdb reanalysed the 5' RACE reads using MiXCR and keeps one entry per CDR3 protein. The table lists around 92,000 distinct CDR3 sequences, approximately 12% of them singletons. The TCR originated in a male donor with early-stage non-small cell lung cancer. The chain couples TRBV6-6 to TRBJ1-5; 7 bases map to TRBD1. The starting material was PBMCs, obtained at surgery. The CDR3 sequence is CASRQGSQPQHF. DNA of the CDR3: TGTGCCAGCAGACAGGGGAGTCAGCCCCAGCATTTT.